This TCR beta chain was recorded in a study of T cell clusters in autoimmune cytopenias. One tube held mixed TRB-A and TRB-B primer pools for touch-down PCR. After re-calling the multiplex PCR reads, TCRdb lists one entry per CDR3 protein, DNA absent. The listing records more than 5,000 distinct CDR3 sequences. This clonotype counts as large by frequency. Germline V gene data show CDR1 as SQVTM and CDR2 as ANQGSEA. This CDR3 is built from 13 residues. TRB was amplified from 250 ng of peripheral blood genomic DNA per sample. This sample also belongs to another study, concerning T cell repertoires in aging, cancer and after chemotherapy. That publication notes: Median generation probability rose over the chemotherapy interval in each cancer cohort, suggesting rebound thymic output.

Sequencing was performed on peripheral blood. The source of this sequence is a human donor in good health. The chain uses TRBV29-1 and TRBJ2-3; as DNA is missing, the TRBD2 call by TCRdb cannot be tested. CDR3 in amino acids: CSLASEVEGTQYF.